What follows are 19 T cell receptor beta chains derived from one specimen sequenced in a study of CD8+CD57+ T cells in acquired aplastic anemia. TCR beta VDJ and CDR3 profiling used genomic DNA as template. TCRdb passed the reads through MiXCR, listing each CDR3 protein once. This table has more than 150,000 distinct CDR3 sequences, around 65% appearing once. Sequencing input: sorted CD4+, CD8+, or CD8+CD57+ T cells (not recorded which) from PBMCs. These receptors originate from a human donor with severe aplastic anemia or a healthy control (not recorded which).

The CDR3 sequence is CASSGRKGYEQYF. The CDR3 DNA is TGTGCCAGCAGTGGAAGGAAGGGTTACGAGCAGTACTTC. The V and J genes are TRBV2 and TRBJ2-7, with unresolved D. The CDR3 is made up of 13 amino acids. V lost 4 bases and J lost 4, with 11 bases in between. CDR1 and CDR2 from the germline V gene are SNHLY and FYNNEI.

The table lists this clonotype with many counts. The V and J genes are TRBV9 and TRBJ2-7, with D unclear. The length of the CDR3 is 14 residues. V was pared by 2 bases and J by 7 bases, with 16 bases between. Germline V gene sequence: CDR1 SGDLS, CDR2 YYNGEE. CDR3 sequence (DNA): TGTGCCAGCAGCGTGGGTCGGAACCCTTGGGAGCAGTACTTC. Its translation is CASSVGRNPWEQYF.

The chain has TRBV6-6 and TRBJ2-7; a possible D gene is TRBD1 (5 bases). V lost 8 bases, J lost 7 bases, and 9 bases lay in between. Germline-derived CDR1 and CDR2 are MNHNY and SVGAGI (reference sequence). This CDR3 has 10 residues. The CDR3 reads CASGAFEQYF. In nucleotides, the CDR3 is TGTGCCAGCGGGGCTTTTGAGCAGTACTTC.

This clonotype was counted between two and nine times. The gene calls are TRBV20-1 and TRBJ1-4; D perhaps matches TRBD1 (5 bases). Deletions cut 7 bases from V and 7 bases from J, with 19 bases between. Germline V gene data show CDR1 as DFQATT and CDR2 as SNEGSKA (reference sequence). This CDR3 has 14 residues. In nucleotides, the CDR3 is TGCAGTGTTAGGCAGGGCTTCATGGGTGAAAAACTGTTTTTT. As protein: CSVRQGFMGEKLFF.

This clonotype was seen repeatedly, ten times or more. The chain recombines TRBV30 with TRBJ1-5; D may be TRBD1 (5 bases). Per the germline V gene, CDR1 is GTSNPN and CDR2 is SVGIG (reference sequence). V was clipped by 5 bases and J by 7 bases, with 18 bases between them. There are 14 residues in the CDR3. The CDR3 DNA follows: TGTGCCTGGTCGCACGGTGGAGGGGTCCAGCCCCAGCATTTT. Its protein product is CAWSHGGGVQPQHF.

This clonotype was seen repeatedly, ten times or more. The chain combines TRBV2 with TRBJ2-3; D is possibly TRBD1 (5 bases). The germline V and J ends were trimmed by 6 bases and 6 bases, with 13 bases remaining between them. The CDR3 is 13 residues long. The germline V gene has CDR1 SNHLY and CDR2 FYNNEI. CDR3 region: CASRGAGGDTQYF. The DNA of the CDR3 is TGTGCCAGCAGAGGGGCCGGTGGGGATACGCAGTATTTT.

The V gene is TRBV24-1, the J gene TRBJ2-1; the D gene is possibly TRBD1 (6 bases). The CDR3 is 14 residues long. Germline CDR1 is KGHDR and CDR2 is SFDVKD. Trimming removed 5 bases at V and 5 bases at J, with 12 bases between. The chain's CDR3 is CATSASGANNEQFF. In nucleotides, the CDR3 is TGTGCCACCAGTGCTTCAGGGGCGAACAATGAGCAGTTCTTC.

The gene calls are TRBV7-6 and TRBJ2-3; D uncertain. The CDR3 runs 13 residues. With 3 bases removed from V and 2 bases from J, the gap between germline ends came to 6 bases. CDR1 SGHVS and CDR2 FNYEAQ come from the germline V gene. The CDR3 sequence: CASSFGYTDTQYF. The CDR3 region has the DNA TGTGCCAGCAGCTTCGGGTACACAGATACGCAGTATTTT.

As DNA, the CDR3 is TGTGCCAGCAGCTTCGGCAGGGGCGAGCAGTACTTC. As protein: CASSFGRGEQYF. The J gene is TRBJ2-7, the V gene TRBV7-9, with D tentatively TRBD1 (6 bases). This CDR3 has 12 residues. Per the germline V gene, CDR1 is SEHNR and CDR2 is FQNEAQ (reference sequence). V was pared by 3 bases and J by 6 bases, with 9 bases between.

This clonotype has more than one count but fewer than ten. The CDR3 carries no conserved terminal phenylalanine or tryptophan, so it likely arises from a read error. The DNA is omitted, as the CDR3 cannot be located on it reliably, and the CDR3 follows TCRdb's listing. The gene calls are TRBV20-1 and TRBJ1-2. Looked up from germline, CDR1 is DFQATT and CDR2 is SNEGSKA (reference sequence). Ends included, the CDR3 has 11 residues. CDR3: CSARVAGDYSY.

There are a few counts of this clonotype. The gene calls are TRBV12-2 and TRBJ2-7; TRBD1 is taken as the D call from the table, unchecked against the DNA. TRBV12-2 is a recognized pseudogene. This CDR3 is 13 amino acids long. CDR3 DNA: TGTGCCAGTACGGACAGGACGGGAGAAGAGCAGTACTTC. This gives the protein CASTDRTGEEQYF.

The chain is built from TRBV7-3 and TRBJ2-3; TRBD2 aligns across 11 bases. This CDR3 contains 16 residues. CDR1 and CDR2 from the germline V gene are SGHTA and FQGTGA. After removal of 3 bases from V and 6 bases from J, the junction contained 8 bases not matched to a gene. The CDR3 DNA sequence: TGTGCCAGCAGCTTGGGACTAGCGGCGTGGGGCGATACGCAGTATTTT. Protein product: CASSLGLAAWGDTQYF.

This clonotype was counted between two and nine times. This chain joins TRBV24-1 and TRBJ2-6; 7 bases fit TRBD1. The CDR3 is 16 residues long. The V and J ends lost 11 bases and 0 bases, in that order; junction bases with no gene match: 9. The germline CDR1 and CDR2 sequences are KGHDR and SFDVKD. The CDR3 bases are TGTGCCATCGGACAGGATACCTACTCTGGGGCCAACGTCCTGACTTTC. Amino acids: CAIGQDTYSGANVLTF.

This clonotype has a single count. V gene TRBV5-1 combines with J gene TRBJ2-1; TRBD1 might be the D (6 bases). Germline loops: CDR1 SGHRS, CDR2 YFSETQ. The CDR3 contains 15 residues. The V gene lost 4 bases and the J gene lost 8 bases, with 19 bases spanning the gap. The CDR3 DNA sequence: TGCGCCAGCAGCGTGGACGGGGCCGCAGGGGATGAGCAGTTCTTC. Its protein product is CASSVDGAAGDEQFF. The complete variable domain, with remaining parts taken from reference TRBV5-1 and TRBJ2-1, reads KAGVTQTPRYLIKTRGQQVTLSCSPISGHRSVSWYQQTPGQGLQFLFEYFSETQRNKGNFPGRFSGRQFSNSRSEMNVSTLELGDSALYLCASSVDGAAGDEQFFGPGTRLTVL.

This rearrangement joins TRBV5-1 to TRBJ1-2; D possibly corresponds to TRBD1 (5 bases). Germline V gene data show CDR1 as SGHRS and CDR2 as YFSETQ. V was trimmed by 2 bases and J by 0 bases, leaving 17 bases between them. The CDR3 spans 17 residues. The CDR3 region has the DNA TGCGCCAGCAGCTTCCTACCTCCGGGGGAGCCTAACTATGGCTACACCTTC. This encodes CASSFLPPGEPNYGYTF.

Comments on this clonotype: Compared with germline, one end of the junction differs, possibly owing to a read error. The V call is TRBV6-6, the J call TRBJ2-1; 11 nucleotides line up with TRBD1. The germline V gene encodes CDR1 MNHNY and CDR2 SVGAGI (reference sequence). The CDR3 spans 11 residues. The DNA for the CDR3 is TGTGCCAGCAGCCGGACAGGGGGCATAATCTTC. It codes for CASSRTGGIIF.

This clonotype came up many times. This chain connects TRBV7-9 to TRBJ2-1; TRBD2 might be the D (6 bases). The CDR3 is made up of 16 amino acids. Per germline, CDR1 SEHNR and CDR2 FQNEAQ (reference sequence). Trimming removed 1 base from V and 6 bases from J, with 16 bases in between. The CDR3 region has the DNA TGTGCCAGCAGCTTAGATACTAGCTACCAGCGCAATGAGCAGTTCTTC. Its translation is CASSLDTSYQRNEQFF.

A remark on this clonotype: Sequence at one end of the junction differs from germline and may be a read error. The J gene is TRBJ2-1, the V gene TRBV5-5, with D perhaps TRBD2 (6 bases). The CDR3 loop spans 17 amino acids. The germline V gene has CDR1 SGHKS and CDR2 YYEKEE (reference sequence). CDR3 coding DNA: TGTGCCAGCAGCGGGCGGGGCGGGGTGAACACCTACGATGAGCAGTTCTTC. Translated: CASSGRGGVNTYDEQFF.

This clonotype showed up just a few times. The rearrangement links TRBV7-2 to TRBJ2-3; possible D gene TRBD1, 5 bases. The V and J ends lost 3 bases and 0 bases respectively, with 7 bases between them. Looked up from germline, CDR1 is SGHTA and CDR2 is FQGNSA. The CDR3 totals 14 residues. CDR3 DNA: TGTGCCAGCAGCTTGCCAGGGAGCACAGATACGCAGTATTTT. Translated, it gives CASSLPGSTDTQYF.